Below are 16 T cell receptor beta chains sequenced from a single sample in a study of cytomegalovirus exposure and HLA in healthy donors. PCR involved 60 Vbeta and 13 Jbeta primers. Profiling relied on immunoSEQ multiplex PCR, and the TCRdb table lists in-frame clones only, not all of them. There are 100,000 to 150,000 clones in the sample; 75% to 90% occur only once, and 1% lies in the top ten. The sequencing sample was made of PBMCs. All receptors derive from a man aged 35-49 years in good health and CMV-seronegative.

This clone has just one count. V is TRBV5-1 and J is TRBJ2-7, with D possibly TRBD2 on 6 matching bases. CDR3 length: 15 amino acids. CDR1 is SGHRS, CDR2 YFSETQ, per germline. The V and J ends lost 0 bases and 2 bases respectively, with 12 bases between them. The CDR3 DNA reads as TGCGCCAGCAGCTTGGCGCCGGGACTCCCCTACGAGCAGTACTTC. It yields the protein CASSLAPGLPYEQYF.

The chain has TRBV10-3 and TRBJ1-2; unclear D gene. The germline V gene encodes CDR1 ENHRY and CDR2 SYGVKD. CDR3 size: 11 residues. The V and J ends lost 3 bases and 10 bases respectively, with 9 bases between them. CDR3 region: CAISESEIYTF. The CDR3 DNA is TGTGCCATCAGTGAAAGCGAGATCTACACCTTC.

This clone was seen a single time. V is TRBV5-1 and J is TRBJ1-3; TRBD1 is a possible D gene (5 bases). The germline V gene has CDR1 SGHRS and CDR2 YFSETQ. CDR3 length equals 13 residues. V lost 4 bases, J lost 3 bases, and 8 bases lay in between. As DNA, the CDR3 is TGCGCCAGCAGCCCGGGGGATGGAAACACCATATATTTT. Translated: CASSPGDGNTIYF.

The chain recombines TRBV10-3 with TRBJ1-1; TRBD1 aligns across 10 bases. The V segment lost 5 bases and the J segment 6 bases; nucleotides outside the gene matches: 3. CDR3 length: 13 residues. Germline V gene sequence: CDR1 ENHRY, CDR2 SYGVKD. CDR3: CAISPGQGSEAFF. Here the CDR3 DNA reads TGTGCCATCAGTCCGGGACAGGGGTCTGAAGCTTTCTTT.

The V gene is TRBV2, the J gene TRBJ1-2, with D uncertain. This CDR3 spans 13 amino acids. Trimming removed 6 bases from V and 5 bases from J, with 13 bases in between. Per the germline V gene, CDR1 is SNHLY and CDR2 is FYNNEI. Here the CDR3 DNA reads TGTGCCAGCAGGCTCGGGGAGAGGTATGGCTACACCTTC. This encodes CASRLGERYGYTF.

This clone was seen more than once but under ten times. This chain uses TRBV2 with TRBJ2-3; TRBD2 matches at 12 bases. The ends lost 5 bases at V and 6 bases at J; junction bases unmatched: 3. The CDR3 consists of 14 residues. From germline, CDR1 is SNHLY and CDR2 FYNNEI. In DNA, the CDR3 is TGTGCCAGCAGTAGGACTAGCGGGGCGGATACGCAGTATTTT. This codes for CASSRTSGADTQYF.

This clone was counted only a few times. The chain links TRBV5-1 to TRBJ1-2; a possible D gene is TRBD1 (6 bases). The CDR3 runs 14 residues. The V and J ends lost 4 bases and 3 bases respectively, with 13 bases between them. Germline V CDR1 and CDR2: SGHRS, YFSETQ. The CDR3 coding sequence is TGCGCCAGCAGCCGGACCTCAGGGGACTATGGCTACACCTTC. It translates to CASSRTSGDYGYTF.

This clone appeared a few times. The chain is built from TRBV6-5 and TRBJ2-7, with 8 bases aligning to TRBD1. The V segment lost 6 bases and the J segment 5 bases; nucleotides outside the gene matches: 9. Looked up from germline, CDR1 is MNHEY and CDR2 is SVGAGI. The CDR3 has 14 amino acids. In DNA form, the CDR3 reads TGTGCCAGCAGGTTGACAGGGGAGAGTCACGAGCAGTACTTC. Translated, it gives CASRLTGESHEQYF.

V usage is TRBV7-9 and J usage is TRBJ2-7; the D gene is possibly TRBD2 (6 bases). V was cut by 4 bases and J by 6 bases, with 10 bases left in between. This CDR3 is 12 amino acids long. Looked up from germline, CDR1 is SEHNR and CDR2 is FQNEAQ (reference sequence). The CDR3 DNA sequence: TGTGCCAGCAGCTGGGGGACTGCCGAGCAGTACTTC. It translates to CASSWGTAEQYF.

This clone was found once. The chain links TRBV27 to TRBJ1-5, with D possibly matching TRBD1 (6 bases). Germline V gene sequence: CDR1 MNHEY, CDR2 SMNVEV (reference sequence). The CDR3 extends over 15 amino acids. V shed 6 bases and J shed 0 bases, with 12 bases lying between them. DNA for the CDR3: TGTGCCAGCAGGGGGACACCGGATAGCAATCAGCCCCAGCATTTT. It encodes CASRGTPDSNQPQHF.

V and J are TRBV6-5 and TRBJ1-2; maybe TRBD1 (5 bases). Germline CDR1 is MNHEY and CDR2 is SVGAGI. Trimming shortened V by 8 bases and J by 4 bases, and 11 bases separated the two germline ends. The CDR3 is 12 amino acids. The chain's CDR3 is CASRRGSYGYTF. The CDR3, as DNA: TGTGCCAGCCGTCGGGGGAGCTATGGCTACACCTTC.

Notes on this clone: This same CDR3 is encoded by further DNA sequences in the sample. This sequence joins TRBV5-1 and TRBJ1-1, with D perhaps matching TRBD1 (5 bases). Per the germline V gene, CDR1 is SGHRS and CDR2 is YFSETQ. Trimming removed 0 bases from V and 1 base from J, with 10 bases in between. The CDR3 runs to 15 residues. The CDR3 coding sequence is TGCGCCAGCAGCTTGGGCGGGACGGCGAACACTGAAGCTTTCTTT. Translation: CASSLGGTANTEAFF.

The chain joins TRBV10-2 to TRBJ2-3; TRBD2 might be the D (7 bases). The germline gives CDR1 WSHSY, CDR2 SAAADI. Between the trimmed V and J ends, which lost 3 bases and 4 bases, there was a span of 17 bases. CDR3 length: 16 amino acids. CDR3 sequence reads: CASSDPGRGAADTQYF. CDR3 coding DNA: TGCGCCAGCAGTGACCCGGGACGGGGGGCCGCAGATACGCAGTATTTT.

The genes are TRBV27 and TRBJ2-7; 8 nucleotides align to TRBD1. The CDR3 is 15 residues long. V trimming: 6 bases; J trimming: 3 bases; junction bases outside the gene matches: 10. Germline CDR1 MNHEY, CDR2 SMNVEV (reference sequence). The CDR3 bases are TGTGCCAGCAGCCAGAGGGGACAGGATTACTACGAGCAGTACTTC. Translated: CASSQRGQDYYEQYF.

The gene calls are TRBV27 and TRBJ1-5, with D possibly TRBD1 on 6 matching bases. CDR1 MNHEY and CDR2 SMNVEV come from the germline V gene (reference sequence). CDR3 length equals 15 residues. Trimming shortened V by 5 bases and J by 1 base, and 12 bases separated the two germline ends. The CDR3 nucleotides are TGTGCCAGCAGTCCCCTAGGGACAAGCAATCAGCCCCAGCATTTT. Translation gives CASSPLGTSNQPQHF.

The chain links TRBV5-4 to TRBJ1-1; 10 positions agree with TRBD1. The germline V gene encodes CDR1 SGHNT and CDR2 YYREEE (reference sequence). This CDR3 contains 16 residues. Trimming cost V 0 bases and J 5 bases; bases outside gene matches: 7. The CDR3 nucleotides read TGTGCCAGCAGCTTGGGTGGACAGGGGGTTGGAACTGAAGCTTTCTTT. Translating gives CASSLGGQGVGTEAFF.